The 2 T cell receptor beta chains below were found in one sample sequenced in a study of PD-1 blockade in classical Hodgkin lymphoma. TCRdb keeps only in-frame clones here, not all; method: immunoSEQ multiplex PCR. The sample contains roughly 25,000 clones, roughly two thirds of which appear only once. In every patient, relapse followed autologous stem cell transplantation, while exposure to brentuximab vedotin differed. The sequencing used peripheral blood mononuclear cells (PBMCs), collected before the second cycle of nivolumab. The receptors were gathered from a human donor with classical Hodgkin lymphoma.

This clone has more than one count but fewer than ten. The CDR3 loop reads CASSLREGNNEQFF. CDR3 DNA: TGTGCCAGCAGCTTGCGGGAGGGGAATAATGAGCAGTTCTTC. J is TRBJ2-1 and V is TRBV11-3; TRBD2 aligns across 9 bases. With V trimmed by 3 bases and J by 7 bases, 4 bases remained unmatched. The CDR3 is 14 amino acids. The germline V gene encodes CDR1 SGHNT and CDR2 YENEEA.

The V gene is TRBV6-6, the J gene TRBJ2-5, with TRBD2 matching 15 bases. From germline, CDR1 is MNHNY and CDR2 SVGAGI (reference sequence). Losses at the gene ends were 2 bases for V and 7 bases for J; bases not matched to a gene: 2. The CDR3 runs to 15 residues. The CDR3 nucleotides are TGTGCCAGCAGTTACGGACTAGCGGGAGGGGGGACCCAGTACTTC. Translation: CASSYGLAGGGTQYF.